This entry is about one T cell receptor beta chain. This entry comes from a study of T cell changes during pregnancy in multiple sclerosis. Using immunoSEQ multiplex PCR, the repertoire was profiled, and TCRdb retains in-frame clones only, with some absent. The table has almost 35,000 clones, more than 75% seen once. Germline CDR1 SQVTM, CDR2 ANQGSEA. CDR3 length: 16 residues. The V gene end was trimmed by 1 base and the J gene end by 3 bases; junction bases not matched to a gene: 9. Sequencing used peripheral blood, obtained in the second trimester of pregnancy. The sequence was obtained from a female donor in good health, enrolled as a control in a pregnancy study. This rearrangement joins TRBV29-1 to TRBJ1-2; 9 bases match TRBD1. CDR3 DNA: TGCAGCGTTGAAGTAGGAATACAGGGGGCGGACTATGGCTACACCTTC. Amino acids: CSVEVGIQGADYGYTF.